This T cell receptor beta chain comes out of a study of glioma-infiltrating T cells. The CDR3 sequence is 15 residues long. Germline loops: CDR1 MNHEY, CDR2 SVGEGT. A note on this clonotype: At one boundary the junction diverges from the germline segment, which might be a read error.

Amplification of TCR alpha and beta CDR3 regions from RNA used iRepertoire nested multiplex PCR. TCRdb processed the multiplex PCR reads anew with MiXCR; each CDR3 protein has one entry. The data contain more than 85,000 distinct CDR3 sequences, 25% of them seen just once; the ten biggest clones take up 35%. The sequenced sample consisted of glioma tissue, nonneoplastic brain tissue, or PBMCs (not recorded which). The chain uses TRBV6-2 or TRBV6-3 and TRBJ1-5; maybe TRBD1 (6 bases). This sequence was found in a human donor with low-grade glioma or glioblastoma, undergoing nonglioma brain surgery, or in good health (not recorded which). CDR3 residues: CASRSGQHSNQPQHF. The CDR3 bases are TGCGCCAGCAGATCCGGACAGCATAGCAATCAGCCCCAGCATTTT.